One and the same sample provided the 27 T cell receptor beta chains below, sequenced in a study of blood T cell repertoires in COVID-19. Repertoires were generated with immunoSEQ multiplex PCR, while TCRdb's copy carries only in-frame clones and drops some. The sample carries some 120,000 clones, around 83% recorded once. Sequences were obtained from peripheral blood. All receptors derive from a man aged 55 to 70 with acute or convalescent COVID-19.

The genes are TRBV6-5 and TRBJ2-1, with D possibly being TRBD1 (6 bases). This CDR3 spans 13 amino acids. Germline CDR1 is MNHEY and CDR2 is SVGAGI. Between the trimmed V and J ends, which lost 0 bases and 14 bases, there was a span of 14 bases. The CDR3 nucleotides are TGTGCCAGCAGTTACTCCCAGGGGAATAGGGAGTTCTTC. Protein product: CASSYSQGNREFF.

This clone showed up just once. CDR3 loop: CASSPGQGSEAFF. The CDR3 nucleotides are TGTGCCAGCAGTCCTGGACAGGGCTCTGAAGCTTTCTTT. The rearrangement links TRBV5-6 to TRBJ1-1; 8 bases line up with TRBD1. Germline V gives CDR1 SGHDT, CDR2 YYEEEE. V shed 5 bases, J shed 6 bases, and the junction held 6 bases outside the gene matches. CDR3 length equals 13 residues.

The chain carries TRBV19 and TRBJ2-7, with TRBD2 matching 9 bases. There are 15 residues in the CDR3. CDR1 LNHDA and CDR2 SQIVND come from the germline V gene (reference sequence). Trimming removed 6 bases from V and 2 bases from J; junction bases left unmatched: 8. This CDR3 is CASRKTSGPPYEQYF. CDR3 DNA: TGTGCCAGTAGGAAGACTAGCGGTCCTCCCTACGAGCAGTACTTC.

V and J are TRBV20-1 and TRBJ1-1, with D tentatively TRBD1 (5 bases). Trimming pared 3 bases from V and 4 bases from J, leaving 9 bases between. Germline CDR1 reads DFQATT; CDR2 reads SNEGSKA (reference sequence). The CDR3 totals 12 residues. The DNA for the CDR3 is TGCAGTGCTAGTGGCCAGGGCACTGAAGCTTTCTTT. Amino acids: CSASGQGTEAFF.

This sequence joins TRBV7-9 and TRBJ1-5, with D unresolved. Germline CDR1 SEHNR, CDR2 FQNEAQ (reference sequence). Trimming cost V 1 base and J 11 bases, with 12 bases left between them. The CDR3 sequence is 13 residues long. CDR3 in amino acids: CASSLGAGSAQHF. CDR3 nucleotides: TGTGCCAGCAGCTTAGGGGCAGGATCGGCCCAGCATTTT.

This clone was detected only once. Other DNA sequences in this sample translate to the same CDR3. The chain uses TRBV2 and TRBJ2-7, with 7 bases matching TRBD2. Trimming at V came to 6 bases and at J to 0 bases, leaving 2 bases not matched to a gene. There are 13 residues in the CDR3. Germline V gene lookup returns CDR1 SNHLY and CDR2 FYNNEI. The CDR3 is CASSRGVSYEQYF. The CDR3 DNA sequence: TGTGCCAGCAGCCGGGGGGTCTCCTACGAGCAGTACTTC.

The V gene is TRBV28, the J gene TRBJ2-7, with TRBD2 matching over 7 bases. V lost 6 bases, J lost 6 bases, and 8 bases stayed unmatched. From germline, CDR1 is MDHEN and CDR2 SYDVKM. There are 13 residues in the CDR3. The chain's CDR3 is CASRLGLQTEQYF. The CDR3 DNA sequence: TGTGCCAGCAGGTTGGGACTACAGACCGAGCAGTACTTC.

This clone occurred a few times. The CDR3 sequence: CASTEGQGVEAFF. The CDR3 DNA sequence: TGCGCCAGCACCGAGGGACAGGGGGTTGAAGCTTTCTTT. The chain employs TRBV10-2 and TRBJ1-1; 11 bases are shared with TRBD1. Unmatched junction bases numbered 5, after V lost 7 bases and J lost 7 bases. Per the germline V gene, CDR1 is WSHSY and CDR2 is SAAADI. The CDR3 runs 13 residues.

CDR3 nucleotides: TGTGCCAGCAGGAGTCTAGCGGTTGAGGCCAAAAACATTCAGTACTTC. The encoded protein is CASRSLAVEAKNIQYF. V gene TRBV28 combines with J gene TRBJ2-4; TRBD2 aligns across 7 bases. The V gene's germline CDR1 is MDHEN and CDR2 SYDVKM. The CDR3 covers 16 residues. The ends lost 6 bases at V and 1 base at J; junction bases unmatched: 9.

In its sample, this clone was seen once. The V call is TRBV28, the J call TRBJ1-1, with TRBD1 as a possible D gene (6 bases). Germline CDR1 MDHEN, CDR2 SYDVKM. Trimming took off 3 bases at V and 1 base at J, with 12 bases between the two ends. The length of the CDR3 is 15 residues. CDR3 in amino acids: CASSFNDRPNTEAFF. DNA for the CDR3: TGTGCCAGCAGTTTTAATGACAGGCCGAACACTGAAGCTTTCTTT.

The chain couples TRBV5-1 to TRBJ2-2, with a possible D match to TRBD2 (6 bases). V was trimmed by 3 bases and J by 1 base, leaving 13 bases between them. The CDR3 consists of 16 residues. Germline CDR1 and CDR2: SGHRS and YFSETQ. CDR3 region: CASSYVYGGNTGELFF. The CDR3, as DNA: TGCGCCAGCAGCTATGTATACGGGGGGAACACCGGGGAGCTGTTTTTT.

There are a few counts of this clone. CDR3 nucleotides: TGTGCCAGCAGCGAACGGCCGGGACTAGCGGGGGATCCCATATACGAGCAGTACTTC. It is translated as CASSERPGLAGDPIYEQYF. This chain joins TRBV11-2 and TRBJ2-7, with 14 bases matching TRBD2. The length of the CDR3 is 19 residues. With 5 bases clipped from V and 4 bases from J, the junction kept 16 bases outside the gene matches. CDR1 and CDR2 (germline): SGHAT, FQNNGV.

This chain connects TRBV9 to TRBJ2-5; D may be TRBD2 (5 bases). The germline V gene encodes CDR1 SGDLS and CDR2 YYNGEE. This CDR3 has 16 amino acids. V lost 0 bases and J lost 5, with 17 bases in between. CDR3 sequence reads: CASSVETGSLGETQYF. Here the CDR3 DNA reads TGTGCCAGCAGCGTAGAAACGGGATCCCTAGGGGAGACCCAGTACTTC.

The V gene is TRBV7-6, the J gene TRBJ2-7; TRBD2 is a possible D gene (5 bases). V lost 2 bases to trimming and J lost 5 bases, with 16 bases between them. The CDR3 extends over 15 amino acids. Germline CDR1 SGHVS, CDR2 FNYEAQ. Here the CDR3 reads CASSLLFIGVNEQYF. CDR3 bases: TGTGCCAGCAGCTTATTATTCATCGGGGTTAACGAGCAGTACTTC.

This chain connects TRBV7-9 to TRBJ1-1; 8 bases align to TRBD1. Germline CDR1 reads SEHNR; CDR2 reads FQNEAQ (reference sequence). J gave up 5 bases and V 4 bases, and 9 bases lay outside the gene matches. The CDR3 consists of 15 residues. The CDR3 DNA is TGTGCCAGCAGCTCGAACAGGGGGGGTTCAACTGAAGCTTTCTTT. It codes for CASSSNRGGSTEAFF.

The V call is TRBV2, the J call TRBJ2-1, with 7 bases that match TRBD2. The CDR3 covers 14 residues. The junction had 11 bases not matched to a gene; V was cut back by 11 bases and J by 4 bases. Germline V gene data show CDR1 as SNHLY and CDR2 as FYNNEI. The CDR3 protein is CAGRPGLTYNEQFF. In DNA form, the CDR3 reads TGTGCCGGACGACCGGGACTAACTTACAATGAGCAGTTCTTC. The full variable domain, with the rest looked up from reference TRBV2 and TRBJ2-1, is EPEVTQTPSHQVTQMGQEVILRCVPISNHLYFYWYRQILGQKVEFLVSFYNNEISEKSEIFDDQFSVERPDGSNFTLKIRSTKLEDSAMYFCAGRPGLTYNEQFFGPGTRLTVL.

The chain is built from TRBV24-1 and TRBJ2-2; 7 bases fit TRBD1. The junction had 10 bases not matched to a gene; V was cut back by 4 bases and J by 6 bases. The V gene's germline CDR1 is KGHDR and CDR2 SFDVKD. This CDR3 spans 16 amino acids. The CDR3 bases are TGTGCCACCAGTGAACCCGGTCAGGGGGTATCCGGGGAGCTGTTTTTT. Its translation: CATSEPGQGVSGELFF.

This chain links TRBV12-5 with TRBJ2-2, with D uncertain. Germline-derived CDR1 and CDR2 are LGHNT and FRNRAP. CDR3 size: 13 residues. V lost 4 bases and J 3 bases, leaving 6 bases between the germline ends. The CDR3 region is CASGSPYTGELFF. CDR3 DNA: TGTGCTAGTGGTTCCCCGTACACCGGGGAGCTGTTTTTT. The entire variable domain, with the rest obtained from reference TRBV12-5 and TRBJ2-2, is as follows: DARVTQTPRHKVTEMGQEVTMRCQPILGHNTVFWYRQTMMQGLELLAYFRNRAPLDDSGMPKDRFSAEMPDATLATLKIQPSEPRDSAVYFCASGSPYTGELFFGEGSRLTVL.

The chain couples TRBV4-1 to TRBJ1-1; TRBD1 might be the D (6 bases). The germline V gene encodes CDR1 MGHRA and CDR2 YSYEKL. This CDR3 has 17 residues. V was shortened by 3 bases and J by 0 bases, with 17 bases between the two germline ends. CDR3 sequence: CASSQSAWTVMNTEAFF. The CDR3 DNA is TGCGCCAGCAGCCAGTCAGCCTGGACAGTCATGAACACTGAAGCTTTCTTT.

CDR3 region: CASSLQRASPLHF. The CDR3 bases are TGTGCCAGCAGTTTACAGAGGGCCTCACCCCTCCACTTT. V is TRBV27 and J is TRBJ1-6, with D unclear. This CDR3 region has 13 residues. Trimming removed 2 bases from V and 10 bases from J, with 9 bases in between. The germline V gene encodes CDR1 MNHEY and CDR2 SMNVEV (reference sequence).

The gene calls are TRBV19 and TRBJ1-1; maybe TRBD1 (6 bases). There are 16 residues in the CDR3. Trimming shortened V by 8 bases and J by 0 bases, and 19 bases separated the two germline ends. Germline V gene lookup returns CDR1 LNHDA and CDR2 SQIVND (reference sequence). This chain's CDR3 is CASERTAFMMNTEAFF. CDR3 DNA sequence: TGTGCCAGTGAGAGGACAGCCTTTATGATGAACACTGAAGCTTTCTTT.

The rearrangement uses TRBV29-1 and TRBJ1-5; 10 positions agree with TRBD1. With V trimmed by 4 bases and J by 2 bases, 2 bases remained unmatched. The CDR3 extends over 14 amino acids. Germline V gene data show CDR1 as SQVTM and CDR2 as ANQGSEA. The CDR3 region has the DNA TGCAGCGTTGGGACAGGGGGTGGCAATCAGCCCCAGCATTTT. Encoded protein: CSVGTGGGNQPQHF.

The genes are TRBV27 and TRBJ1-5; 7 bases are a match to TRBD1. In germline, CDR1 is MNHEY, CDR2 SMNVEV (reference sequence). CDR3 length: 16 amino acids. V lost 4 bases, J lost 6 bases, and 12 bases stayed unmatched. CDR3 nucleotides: TGTGCCAGCAGTTCTATAGGGGGCTGGGATGGTCAGCCCCAGCATTTT. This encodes CASSSIGGWDGQPQHF.

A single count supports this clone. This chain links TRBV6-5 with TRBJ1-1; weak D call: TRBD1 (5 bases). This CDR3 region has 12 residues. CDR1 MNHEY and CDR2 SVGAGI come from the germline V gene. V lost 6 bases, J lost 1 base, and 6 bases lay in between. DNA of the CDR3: TGTGCCAGCAGACAGGCGAACACTGAAGCTTTCTTT. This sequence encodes CASRQANTEAFF.

In DNA, the CDR3 is TGTGCCAGCAGTTCCCTTGGGGCCCTGGGCACTGAAGCTTTCTTT. As protein: CASSSLGALGTEAFF. The chain links TRBV27 to TRBJ1-1; D may be TRBD1 (5 bases). Trimming shortened V by 4 bases and J by 4 bases, and 16 bases separated the two germline ends. The length of the CDR3 is 15 residues. The V gene's germline CDR1 is MNHEY and CDR2 SMNVEV (reference sequence).

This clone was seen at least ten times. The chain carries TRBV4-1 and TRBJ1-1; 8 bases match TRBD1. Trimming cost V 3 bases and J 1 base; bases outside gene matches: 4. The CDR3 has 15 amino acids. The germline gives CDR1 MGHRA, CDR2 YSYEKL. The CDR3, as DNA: TGCGCCAGCAGCCAGGTGGACAGGGAGAACACTGAAGCTTTCTTT. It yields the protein CASSQVDRENTEAFF.

CDR3: CAISGPGTRFAEQYF. The CDR3 region has the DNA TGTGCCATCAGTGGGCCCGGGACTAGGTTTGCCGAGCAGTACTTC. The V and J genes are TRBV10-3 and TRBJ2-7; 8 bases fit TRBD2. From germline, CDR1 is ENHRY and CDR2 SYGVKD. V trimming: 4 bases; J trimming: 6 bases; junction bases outside the gene matches: 11. This CDR3 has 15 residues.